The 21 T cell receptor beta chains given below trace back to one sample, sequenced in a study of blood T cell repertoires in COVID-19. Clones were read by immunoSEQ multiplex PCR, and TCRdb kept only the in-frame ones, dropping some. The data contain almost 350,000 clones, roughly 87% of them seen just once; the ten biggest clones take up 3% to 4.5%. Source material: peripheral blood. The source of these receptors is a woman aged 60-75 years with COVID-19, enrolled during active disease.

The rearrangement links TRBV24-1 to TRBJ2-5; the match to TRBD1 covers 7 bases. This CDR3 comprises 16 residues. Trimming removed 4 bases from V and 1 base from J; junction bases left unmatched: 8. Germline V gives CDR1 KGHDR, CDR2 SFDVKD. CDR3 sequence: CATSDPARQGQETQYF. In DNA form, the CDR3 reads TGTGCCACCAGTGACCCCGCCCGACAGGGCCAAGAGACCCAGTACTTC.

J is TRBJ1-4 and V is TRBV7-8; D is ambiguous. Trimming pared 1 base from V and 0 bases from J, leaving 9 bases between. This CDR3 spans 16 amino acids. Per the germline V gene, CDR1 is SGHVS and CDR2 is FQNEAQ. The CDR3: CASSLGRTATNEKLFF. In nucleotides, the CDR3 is TGTGCCAGCAGCTTAGGCAGGACTGCAACTAATGAAAAACTGTTTTTT.

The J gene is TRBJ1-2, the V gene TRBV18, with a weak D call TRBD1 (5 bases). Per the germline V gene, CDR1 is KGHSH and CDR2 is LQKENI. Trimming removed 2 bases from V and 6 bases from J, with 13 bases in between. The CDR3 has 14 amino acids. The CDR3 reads CASSPYGGEDGYTF. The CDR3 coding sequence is TGTGCCAGCTCACCATACGGGGGAGAGGATGGCTACACCTTC.

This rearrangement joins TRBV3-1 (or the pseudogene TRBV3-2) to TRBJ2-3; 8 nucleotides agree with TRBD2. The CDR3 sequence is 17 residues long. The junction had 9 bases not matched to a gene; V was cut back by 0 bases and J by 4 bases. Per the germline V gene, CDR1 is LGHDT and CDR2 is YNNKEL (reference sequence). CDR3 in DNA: TGTGCCAGCAGCCAAGATTTAAGAGTCGGGGGGGCAGATACGCAGTATTTT. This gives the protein CASSQDLRVGGADTQYF.

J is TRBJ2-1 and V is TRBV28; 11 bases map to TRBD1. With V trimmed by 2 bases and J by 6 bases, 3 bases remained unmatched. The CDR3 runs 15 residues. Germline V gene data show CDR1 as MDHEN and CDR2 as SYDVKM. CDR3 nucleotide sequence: TGTGCCAGCAGTTTACGAGGGACAGGGGGCAATGAGCAGTTCTTC. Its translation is CASSLRGTGGNEQFF.

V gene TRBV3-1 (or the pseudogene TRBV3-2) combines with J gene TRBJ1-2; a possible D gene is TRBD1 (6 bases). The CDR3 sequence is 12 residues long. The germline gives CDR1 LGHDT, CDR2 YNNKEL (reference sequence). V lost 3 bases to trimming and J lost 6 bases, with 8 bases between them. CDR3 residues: CASSQRQDGYTF. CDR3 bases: TGTGCCAGCAGCCAGCGACAGGATGGCTACACCTTC.

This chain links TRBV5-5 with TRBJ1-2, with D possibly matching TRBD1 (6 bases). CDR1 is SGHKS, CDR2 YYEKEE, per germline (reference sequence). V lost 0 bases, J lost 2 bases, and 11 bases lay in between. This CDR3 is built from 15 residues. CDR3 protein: CASSLDSDSNYGYTF. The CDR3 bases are TGTGCCAGCAGCTTGGATTCGGACAGCAACTATGGCTACACCTTC. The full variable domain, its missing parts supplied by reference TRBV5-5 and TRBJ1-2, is DAGVTQSPTHLIKTRGQQVTLRCSPISGHKSVSWYQQVLGQGPQFIFQYYEKEERGRGNFPDRFSARQFPNYSSELNVNALLLGDSALYLCASSLDSDSNYGYTFGSGTRLTVV.

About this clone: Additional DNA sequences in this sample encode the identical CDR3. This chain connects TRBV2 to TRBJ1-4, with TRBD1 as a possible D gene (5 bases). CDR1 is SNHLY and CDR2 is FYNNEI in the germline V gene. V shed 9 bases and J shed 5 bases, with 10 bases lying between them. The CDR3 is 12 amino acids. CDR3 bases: TGTGCCAGTAACCGGGGGAATGAAAAACTGTTTTTT. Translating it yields CASNRGNEKLFF. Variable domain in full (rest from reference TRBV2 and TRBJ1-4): EPEVTQTPSHQVTQMGQEVILRCVPISNHLYFYWYRQILGQKVEFLVSFYNNEISEKSEIFDDQFSVERPDGSNFTLKIRSTKLEDSAMYFCASNRGNEKLFFGSGTQLSVL.

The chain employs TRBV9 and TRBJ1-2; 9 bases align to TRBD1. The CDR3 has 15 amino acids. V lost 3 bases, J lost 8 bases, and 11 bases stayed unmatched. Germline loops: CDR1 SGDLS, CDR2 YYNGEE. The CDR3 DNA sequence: TGTGCCAGCAGCGCTTGGACAGGGGAGTCGTACGGCTACACCTTC. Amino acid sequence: CASSAWTGESYGYTF. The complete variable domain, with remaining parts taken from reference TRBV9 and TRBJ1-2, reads DSGVTQTPKHLITATGQRVTLRCSPRSGDLSVYWYQQSLDQGLQFLIQYYNGEERAKGNILERFSAQQFPDLHSELNLSSLELGDSALYFCASSAWTGESYGYTFGSGTRLTVV.

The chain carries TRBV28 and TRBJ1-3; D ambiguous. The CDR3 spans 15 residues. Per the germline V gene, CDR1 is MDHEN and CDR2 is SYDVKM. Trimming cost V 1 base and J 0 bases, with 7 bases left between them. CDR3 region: CASSLSRPSGNTIYF. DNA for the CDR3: TGTGCCAGCAGTTTATCCAGGCCCTCTGGAAACACCATATATTTT.

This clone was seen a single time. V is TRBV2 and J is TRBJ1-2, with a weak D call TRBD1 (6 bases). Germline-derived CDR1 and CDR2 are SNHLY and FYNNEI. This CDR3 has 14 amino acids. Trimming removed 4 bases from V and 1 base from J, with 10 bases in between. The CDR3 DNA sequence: TGTGCCAGCAGTGGACAGGAAGGTAACTATGGCTACACCTTC. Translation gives CASSGQEGNYGYTF.

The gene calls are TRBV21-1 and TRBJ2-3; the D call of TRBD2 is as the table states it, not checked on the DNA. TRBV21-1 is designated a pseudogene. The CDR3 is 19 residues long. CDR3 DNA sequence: TGTGCCAGCAGCAATCAAGGGACTAGCGGGGGGGTTAGCACAGATACGCAGTATTTT. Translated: CASSNQGTSGGVSTDTQYF.

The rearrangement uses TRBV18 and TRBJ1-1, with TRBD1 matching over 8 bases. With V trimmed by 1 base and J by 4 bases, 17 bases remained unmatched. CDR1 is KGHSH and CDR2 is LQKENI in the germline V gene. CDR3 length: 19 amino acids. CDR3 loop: CASSPLLLPGQATSTEAFF. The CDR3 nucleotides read TGTGCCAGCTCACCACTACTCCTTCCGGGACAGGCTACGAGCACTGAAGCTTTCTTT.

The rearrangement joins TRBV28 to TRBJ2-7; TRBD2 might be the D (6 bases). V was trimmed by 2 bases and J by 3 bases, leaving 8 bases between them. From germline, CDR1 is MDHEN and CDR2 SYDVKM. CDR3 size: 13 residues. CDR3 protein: CASSLGRSYEQYF. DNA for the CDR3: TGTGCCAGCAGTTTAGGGAGGAGCTACGAGCAGTACTTC.

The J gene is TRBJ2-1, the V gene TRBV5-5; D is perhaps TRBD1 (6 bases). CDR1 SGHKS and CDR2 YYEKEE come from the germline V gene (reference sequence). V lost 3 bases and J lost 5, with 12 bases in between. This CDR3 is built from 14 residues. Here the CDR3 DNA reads TGTGCCAGCAGCTCCCGACAGGAACACAATGAGCAGTTCTTC. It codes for CASSSRQEHNEQFF.

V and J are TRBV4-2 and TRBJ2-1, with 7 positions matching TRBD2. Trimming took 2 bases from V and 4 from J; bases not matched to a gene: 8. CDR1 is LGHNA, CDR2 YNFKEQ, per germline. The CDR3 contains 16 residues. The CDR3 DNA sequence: TGTGCCAGCAGCCAAAGCTCTAGCGGAGGTTACAATGAGCAGTTCTTC. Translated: CASSQSSSGGYNEQFF.

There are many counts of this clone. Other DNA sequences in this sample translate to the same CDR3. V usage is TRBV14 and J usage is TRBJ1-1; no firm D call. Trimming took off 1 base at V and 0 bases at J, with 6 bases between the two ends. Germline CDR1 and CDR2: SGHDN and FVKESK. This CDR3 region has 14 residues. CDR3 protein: CASSQAGMNTEAFF. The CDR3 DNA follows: TGTGCCAGCAGCCAAGCGGGAATGAACACTGAAGCTTTCTTT.

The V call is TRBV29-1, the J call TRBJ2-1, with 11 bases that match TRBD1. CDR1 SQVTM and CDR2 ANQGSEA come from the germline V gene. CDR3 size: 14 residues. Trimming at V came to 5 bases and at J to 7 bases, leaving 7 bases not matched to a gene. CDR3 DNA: TGCAGCGTTTCCCCCGGGACAGGGGGAAATGAGCAGTTCTTC. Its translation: CSVSPGTGGNEQFF.

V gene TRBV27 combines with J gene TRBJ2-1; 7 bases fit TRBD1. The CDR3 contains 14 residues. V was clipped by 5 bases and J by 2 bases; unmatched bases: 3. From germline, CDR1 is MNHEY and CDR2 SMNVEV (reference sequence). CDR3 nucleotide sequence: TGTGCCAGCAGTGCGGACAGGACCTACAATGAGCAGTTCTTC. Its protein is CASSADRTYNEQFF.

As DNA, the CDR3 is TGTGCCACCAGTGGAGGGGGAGTTTACAATGAGCAGTTCTTC. Its protein is CATSGGGVYNEQFF. This chain connects TRBV24-1 to TRBJ2-1, with D possibly TRBD1 on 6 matching bases. V was trimmed by 5 bases and J by 4 bases, leaving 11 bases between them. The germline V gene has CDR1 KGHDR and CDR2 SFDVKD. The CDR3 contains 14 residues.

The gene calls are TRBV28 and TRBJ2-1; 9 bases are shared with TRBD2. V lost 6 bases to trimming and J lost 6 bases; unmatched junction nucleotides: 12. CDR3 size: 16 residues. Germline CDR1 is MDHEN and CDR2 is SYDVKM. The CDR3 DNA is TGTGCCAGCAGACCGGCTCCGGGACTAGCCAGCAATGAGCAGTTCTTC. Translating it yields CASRPAPGLASNEQFF.